A single sample gave rise to the 10 T cell receptor beta chains below, sequenced in a study of blood T cell repertoires in COVID-19. Libraries were prepared by immunoSEQ multiplex PCR; TCRdb keeps only in-frame clonotypes and omits some of them. The table lists roughly 24,000 clones, approximately 82% of them singletons. The sequenced sample consisted of peripheral blood. These receptors were obtained from a human donor in a cohort sampled during active COVID-19.

V usage is TRBV5-4 and J usage is TRBJ1-1; 7 positions match TRBD1. Per germline, CDR1 SGHNT and CDR2 YYREEE (reference sequence). This CDR3 has 18 residues. Unmatched junction bases numbered 20, after V lost 5 bases and J lost 4 bases. The CDR3 spells CASRLQGPAAISVTEAFF. For the CDR3, the DNA is TGTGCCAGCAGATTACAGGGGCCGGCAGCGATAAGCGTCACTGAAGCTTTCTTT.

The chain is built from TRBV21-1 and TRBJ2-7; TRBD1, as called in the table, went unchecked against the DNA. TRBV21-1 is termed a pseudogene. The CDR3 has 16 amino acids. CDR3 coding DNA: TGTGCCAGCCCCCGGGACAGCGAAAGGGCTTTTTACGAGCAGTACTTC. Residues: CASPRDSERAFYEQYF.

This sequence joins TRBV6-5 and TRBJ1-2, with D unresolved. Per the germline V gene, CDR1 is MNHEY and CDR2 is SVGAGI. The CDR3 sequence is 15 residues long. V shed 0 bases and J shed 5 bases, with 13 bases lying between them. In nucleotides, the CDR3 is TGTGCCAGCAGTTACTCGGCGGGCTCGAGATATGGCTACACCTTC. It translates to CASSYSAGSRYGYTF.

This clone occurred once. The gene calls are TRBV24-1 and TRBJ1-5; 7 bases map to TRBD1. V lost 6 bases and J lost 2; bases outside the gene matches: 3. Germline assignment: CDR1 KGHDR and CDR2 SFDVKD. The CDR3 sequence is 14 residues long. The CDR3 DNA reads as TGTGCCACCAGTAAAACAGGGGGCAATCAGCCCCAGCATTTT. Its translation is CATSKTGGNQPQHF.

In DNA form, the CDR3 reads TGTGCCAGCAGTCAGTTCCGAGGGGGGGGTTACGAGCAGTACTTC. Residues: CASSQFRGGGYEQYF. The V and J genes are TRBV6-5 and TRBJ2-7; tentative D call: TRBD2 (7 bases). Germline V lookup: CDR1 MNHEY, CDR2 SVGAGI. V lost 5 bases to trimming and J lost 4 bases, with 18 bases between them. The CDR3 spans 15 residues.

This clone was picked up a small number of times. V usage is TRBV5-1 and J usage is TRBJ1-2, with a weak D call TRBD1 (6 bases). Germline V gene sequence: CDR1 SGHRS, CDR2 YFSETQ. This CDR3 contains 13 residues. Trimming removed 4 bases at V and 3 bases at J, with 10 bases between. The DNA of the CDR3 is TGCGCCAGCAGCCCGACAGGAGACTATGGCTACACCTTC. It translates to CASSPTGDYGYTF. Based on the CDR3 plus reference TRBV5-1 and TRBJ1-2, the full variable domain is KAGVTQTPRYLIKTRGQQVTLSCSPISGHRSVSWYQQTPGQGLQFLFEYFSETQRNKGNFPGRFSGRQFSNSRSEMNVSTLELGDSALYLCASSPTGDYGYTFGSGTRLTVV.

This clone was observed a handful of times. The gene calls are TRBV9 and TRBJ1-2; D not resolved. Per the germline V gene, CDR1 is SGDLS and CDR2 is YYNGEE. Trimming stripped 0 bases from V and 7 bases from J, with 10 bases between. The CDR3 contains 13 residues. CDR3 DNA: TGTGCCAGCAGCGTAGCGCGGGAGGGTGGCTACACCTTC. This translates into CASSVAREGGYTF.

DNA of the CDR3: TGTGCCTGGAGTGTACTGGGGGGGGGAGGAGATACGCAGTATTTT. It is translated as CAWSVLGGGGDTQYF. The rearrangement uses TRBV30 and TRBJ2-3; 7 nucleotides match TRBD2. The length of the CDR3 is 15 residues. Germline loops: CDR1 GTSNPN, CDR2 SVGIG (reference sequence). J lost 5 bases, V lost 0 bases, and 8 bases had no gene match.

The rearrangement uses TRBV10-2 and TRBJ1-2, with 12 bases identical to TRBD1. The germline CDR1 and CDR2 sequences are WSHSY and SAAADI. This CDR3 comprises 13 residues. V lost 6 bases to trimming and J lost 10 bases; unmatched junction nucleotides: 6. CDR3 amino acids: CASRTGQGADYTF. The CDR3 DNA reads TGCGCCAGCAGAACGGGACAGGGGGCAGACTACACCTTC.

The rearrangement links TRBV4-3 to TRBJ2-5; 10 bases map to TRBD2. V shed 0 bases and J 0 bases; nucleotides not matched to a gene: 4. Germline V gene data show CDR1 as LGHNA and CDR2 as YSLEER. CDR3 length: 17 residues. The CDR3 protein is CASSQDKTSGYQETQYF. CDR3 nucleotide sequence: TGCGCCAGCAGCCAAGATAAGACTAGCGGGTACCAAGAGACCCAGTACTTC.